This TCR beta chain came from a study of T cell changes during pregnancy in multiple sclerosis (dated by TCRdb to between 2017 and 2020). The study in broad terms: The study looked at changes in the T cell repertoire across pregnancy in women with multiple sclerosis.

Library method: the immunoSEQ multiplex PCR assay. Held by TCRdb, this immuneACCESS table contains in-frame sequences only and omits some clones. Under half of the omission traces to an unresolved V gene where checked; the cause of the rest is unknown. Present in this sample are tens of thousands of clones, 80% to 95% of which were seen just once. Approximately 1.8% of the sample rests with the top ten. About this clone itself: Its recognized antigen is unknown. Base qualities are missing; no much larger clone stands one base away.

The receptor comes from a female donor in good health, enrolled as a control in a pregnancy study. This specimen consisted of peripheral blood, obtained in the first trimester of pregnancy.

The bases are TGTGCCAGCAGCTTAGAGGGGAGGATATCCTACGAGCAGTACTTC. Its protein is CASSLEGRISYEQYF. The chain joins TRBV11-2 to TRBJ2-7, and the D gene may be TRBD2, 6 bases matching. The CDR3 starts with the cysteine, ends with the phenylalanine, and has 15 residues. The retained sequence is limited to the CDR3, 45 bases, with the frame set at the first base. Taken from the germline V gene, the CDR1 and CDR2 loops are SGHAT and FQNNGV. Trimming takes 0 bases from V and 1 base from J, and the germline ends sit 10 bases apart.